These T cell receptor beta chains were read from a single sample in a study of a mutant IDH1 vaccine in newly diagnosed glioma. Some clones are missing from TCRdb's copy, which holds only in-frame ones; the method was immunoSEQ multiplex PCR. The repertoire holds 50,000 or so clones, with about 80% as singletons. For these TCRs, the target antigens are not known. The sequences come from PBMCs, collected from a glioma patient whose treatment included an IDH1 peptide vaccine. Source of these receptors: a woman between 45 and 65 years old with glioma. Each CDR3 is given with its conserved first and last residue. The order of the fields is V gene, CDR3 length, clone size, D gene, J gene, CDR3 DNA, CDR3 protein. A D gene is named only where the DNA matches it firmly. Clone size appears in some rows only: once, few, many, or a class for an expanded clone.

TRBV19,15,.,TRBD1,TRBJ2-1,TGTGCCAGTAGAACAGGACAGGGATCGTACAATGAGCAGTTCTTC,CASRTGQGSYNEQFF
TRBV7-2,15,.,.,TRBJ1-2,TGTGCCAGCAGCTTAGGGGTGGGGGAAGTGGGGGGCTACACCTTC,CASSLGVGEVGGYTF
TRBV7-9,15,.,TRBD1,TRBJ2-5,TGTGCCAGCAGCATCCGACAGGGTCGAGGAGAGACCCAGTACTTC,CASSIRQGRGETQYF
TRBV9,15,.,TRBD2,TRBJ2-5,TGTGCCAGCAGCGTTGATCCGGGAGGGAGGGAGACCCAGTACTTC,CASSVDPGGRETQYF
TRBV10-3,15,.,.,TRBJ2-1,TGTGCCATCAGGGGGGACGAGTCCTCCTACAATGAGCAGTTCTTC,CAIRGDESSYNEQFF
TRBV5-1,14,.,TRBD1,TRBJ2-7,TGCGCCAGCAGCTCCGGGACAGGGATTTACGAGCAGTACTTC,CASSSGTGIYEQYF
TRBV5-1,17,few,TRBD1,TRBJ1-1,TGCGCCAGCAGCCCCGCCGGGACAGGGTCCATGAACACTGAAGCTTTCTTT,CASSPAGTGSMNTEAFF
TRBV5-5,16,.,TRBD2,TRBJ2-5,TGTGCCAGCAGCTTGGAAGGCGGGGGGTCCCAAGAGACCCAGTACTTC,CASSLEGGGSQETQYF
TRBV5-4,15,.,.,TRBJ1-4,TGTGCCAGCAGCTCCCACGGGGGTGAAAATGAAAAACTGTTTTTT,CASSSHGGENEKLFF
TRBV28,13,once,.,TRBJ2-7,TGTGCCAGCAGTCGTTACCCATACTACGAGCAGTACTTC,CASSRYPYYEQYF
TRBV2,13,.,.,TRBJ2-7,TGTGCCAGCAGTGGGGTCCGGGGGCACGAGCAGTACTTC,CASSGVRGHEQYF
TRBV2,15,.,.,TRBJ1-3,TGTGCCAGCAGGGCCACTACAGGAGGAGGAAACACCATATATTTT,CASRATTGGGNTIYF
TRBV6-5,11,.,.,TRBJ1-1,TGTGCCAGCAGTTCCTTTCCTTCGGGCTTCTTT,CASSSFPSGFF
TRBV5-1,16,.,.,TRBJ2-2,TGCGCCAGCTGCCGGGACCTAAACAAACTAGTCGGGGAGCTGTTTTTT,CASCRDLNKLVGELFF
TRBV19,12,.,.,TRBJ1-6,TGTGCCAGTGGGGGGGGGAAGGCCACCCTCCACTTT,CASGGGKATLHF
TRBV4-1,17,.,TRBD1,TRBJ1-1,TGCGCCAGCAGCCAAGGGACAGGGACCCGCATGAACACTGAAGCTTTCTTT,CASSQGTGTRMNTEAFF
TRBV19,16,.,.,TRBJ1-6,TGTGCCAGTAGTATAGCCCGGACACTTGATAATTCACCCCTCCACTTT,CASSIARTLDNSPLHF
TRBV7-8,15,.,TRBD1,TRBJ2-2,TGTGCCAGCAGCCCCGGGACAGGAAACACCGGGGAGCTGTTTTTT,CASSPGTGNTGELFF
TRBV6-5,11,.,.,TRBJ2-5,TGTGCCAGCAGAGGTCCGGGTATCCAGTACTTC,CASRGPGIQYF
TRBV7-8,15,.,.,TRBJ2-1,TGTGCCAGCAGCCCGAAGATGAGCTCCTACAATGAGCAGTTCTTC,CASSPKMSSYNEQFF
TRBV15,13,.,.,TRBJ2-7,TGTGCCACCTCCTTCGGAGGCTCCTACGAGCAGTACTTC,CATSFGGSYEQYF
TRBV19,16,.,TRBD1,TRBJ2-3,TGTGCCAGTAGTAACACAGGGGGATCCCGCGTAGATACGCAGTATTTT,CASSNTGGSRVDTQYF
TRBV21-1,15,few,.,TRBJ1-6,TGTGCCAGCAGCATACCGACAGGAGGCAATTCACCCCTCCACTTT,CASSIPTGGNSPLHF
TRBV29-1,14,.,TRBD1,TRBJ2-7,TGCAGCGCGCGACAGGGTCGGATCTCCTACGAGCAGTACTTC,CSARQGRISYEQYF
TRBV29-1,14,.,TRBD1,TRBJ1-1,TGCAGCGCCGGGGGACAGGGTGGGAACACTGAAGCTTTCTTT,CSAGGQGGNTEAFF
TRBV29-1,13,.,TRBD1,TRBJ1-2,TGCAGCGTTGAAGGGACAGGGGGATATGGCTACACCTTC,CSVEGTGGYGYTF
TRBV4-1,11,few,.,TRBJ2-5,TGCGCCAGCAGCCAACAAGAGACCCAGTACTTC,CASSQQETQYF
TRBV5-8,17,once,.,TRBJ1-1,TGTGCCAGCAGCCCTTGGGCCCGAGGGATAATGAACACTGAAGCTTTCTTT,CASSPWARGIMNTEAFF
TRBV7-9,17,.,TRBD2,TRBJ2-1,TGTGCCAGCAGCTTCGGACTAGCGGGGCACTCCTACAATGAGCAGTTCTTC,CASSFGLAGHSYNEQFF
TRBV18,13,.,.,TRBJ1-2,TGTGCCAGCTCACTAGAACTCTCCCAAGGCTACACCTTC,CASSLELSQGYTF
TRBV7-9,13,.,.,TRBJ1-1,TGTGCCAGCAGCTTAGAGATGAACACTGAAGCTTTCTTT,CASSLEMNTEAFF
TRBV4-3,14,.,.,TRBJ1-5,TGCGCCAGCAGCCTTCTGCGCTCAGGGCAGCCCCAGCATTTT,CASSLLRSGQPQHF
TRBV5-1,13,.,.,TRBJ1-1,TGCGCCAGCAGCTACTCAGGGGACACTGAAGCTTTCTTT,CASSYSGDTEAFF
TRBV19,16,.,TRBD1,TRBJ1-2,TGTGCCAGTTCGACGACAGGGGGAACGCTTGGCTATGGCTACACCTTC,CASSTTGGTLGYGYTF
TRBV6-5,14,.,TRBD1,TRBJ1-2,TGTGCCAGCAGTACGACAGGGGGCAGCTATGGCTACACCTTC,CASSTTGGSYGYTF
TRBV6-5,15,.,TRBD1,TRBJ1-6,TGTGCCAGCAGTTACTCGGGGACAGGGGGATCACCCCTCCACTTT,CASSYSGTGGSPLHF
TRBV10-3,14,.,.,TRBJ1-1,TGTGCCATGGGGTATGGGACCTCGGCCACTGAAGCTTTCTTT,CAMGYGTSATEAFF
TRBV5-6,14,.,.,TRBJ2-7,TGTGCCAGCAGCCTGCTAATAGGACAAGACGAGCAGTACTTC,CASSLLIGQDEQYF
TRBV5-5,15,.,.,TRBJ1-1,TGTGCCAGCAGCTTGGAGACAGGTCCGGACACTGAAGCTTTCTTT,CASSLETGPDTEAFF
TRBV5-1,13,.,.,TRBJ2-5,TGCGCCAGCAGCTTCGCTAGCAGGGAGACCCAGTACTTC,CASSFASRETQYF
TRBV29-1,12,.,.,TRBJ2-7,TGCAGCGTTGGGACAAGAATCAACGAGCAGTACTTC,CSVGTRINEQYF
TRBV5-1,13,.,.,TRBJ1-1,TGCGCCACCCGCCGAGGGATGAACACTGAAGCTTTCTTT,CATRRGMNTEAFF
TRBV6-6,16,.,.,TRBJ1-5,TGTGCCAGTCGAAAGGGGGGAATCAATAGCAATCAGCCCCAGCATTTT,CASRKGGINSNQPQHF
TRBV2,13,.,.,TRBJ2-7,TGTGCCAGCAGGGGAACTGACAGCTACGAGCAGTACTTC,CASRGTDSYEQYF
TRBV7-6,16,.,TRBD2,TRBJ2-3,TGTGCCAGCAGCTTAGCCCCTAGCGGACGCACAGATACGCAGTATTTT,CASSLAPSGRTDTQYF
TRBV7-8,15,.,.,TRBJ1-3,TGTGCCAGCAGCTTAGCCCGGGGCTCTGGAAACACCATATATTTT,CASSLARGSGNTIYF
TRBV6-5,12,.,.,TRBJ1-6,TGTGCCAGCAGGGCGGGGGATTCACCCCTCCACTTT,CASRAGDSPLHF
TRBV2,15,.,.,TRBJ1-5,TGTGCCAGCAAGCGGGCGGGGGGCAACAATCAGCCCCAGCATTTT,CASKRAGGNNQPQHF
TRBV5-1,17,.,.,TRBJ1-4,TGCGCCAGCAGCTTGGGGCCCGAGGGGGGGGATTTTGAAAAACTGTTTTTT,CASSLGPEGGDFEKLFF
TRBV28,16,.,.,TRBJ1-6,TGTGCCAGCAGGAGCTCAGCGGGCTCCTATAATTCACCCCTCCACTTT,CASRSSAGSYNSPLHF
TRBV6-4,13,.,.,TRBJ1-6,TGTGCCAGCAGTGCCAGGTCTGACTCACCCCTCCACTTT,CASSARSDSPLHF
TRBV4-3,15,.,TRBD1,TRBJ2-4,TGCGCCAGCAGCTCGGACAGGGGGCTATCGGACATTCAGTACTTC,CASSSDRGLSDIQYF
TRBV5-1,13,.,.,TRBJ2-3,TGCGCCAGCAGCCTCTCGGGAACAGATACGCAGTATTTT,CASSLSGTDTQYF
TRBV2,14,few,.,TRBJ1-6,TGTGCCAGCATTACTGACTCACCGAAATCACCCCTCCACTTT,CASITDSPKSPLHF